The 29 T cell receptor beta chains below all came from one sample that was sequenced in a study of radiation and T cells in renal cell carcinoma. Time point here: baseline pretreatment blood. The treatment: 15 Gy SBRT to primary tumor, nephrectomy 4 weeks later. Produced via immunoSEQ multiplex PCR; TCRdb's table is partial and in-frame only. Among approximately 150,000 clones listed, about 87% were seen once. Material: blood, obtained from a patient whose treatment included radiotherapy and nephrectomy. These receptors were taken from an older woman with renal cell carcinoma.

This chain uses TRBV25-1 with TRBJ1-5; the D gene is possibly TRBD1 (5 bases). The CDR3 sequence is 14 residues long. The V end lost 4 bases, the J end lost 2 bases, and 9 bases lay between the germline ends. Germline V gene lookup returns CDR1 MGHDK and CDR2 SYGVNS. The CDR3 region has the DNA TGTGCCAGCAGTGGGGTAGGGGGCAATCAGCCCCAGCATTTT. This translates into CASSGVGGNQPQHF.

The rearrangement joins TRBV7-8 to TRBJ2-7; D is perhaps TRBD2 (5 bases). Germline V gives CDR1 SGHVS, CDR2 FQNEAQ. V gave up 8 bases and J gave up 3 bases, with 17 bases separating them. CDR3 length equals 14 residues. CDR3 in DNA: TGTGCCAGCGCGTTTCCGGACGGGATCTACGAGCAGTACTTC. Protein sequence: CASAFPDGIYEQYF.

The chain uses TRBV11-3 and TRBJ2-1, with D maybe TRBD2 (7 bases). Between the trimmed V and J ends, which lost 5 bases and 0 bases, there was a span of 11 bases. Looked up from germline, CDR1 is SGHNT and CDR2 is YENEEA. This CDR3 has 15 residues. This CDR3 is CASSGGANSYNEQFF. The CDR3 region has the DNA TGTGCCAGCAGCGGGGGGGCTAACTCCTACAATGAGCAGTTCTTC.

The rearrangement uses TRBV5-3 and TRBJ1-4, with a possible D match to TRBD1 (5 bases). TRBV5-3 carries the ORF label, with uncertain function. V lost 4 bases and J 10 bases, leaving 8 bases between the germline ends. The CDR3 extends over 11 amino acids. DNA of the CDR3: TGTGCCAGAAGCCAGCAGGGAAAACTGTTTTTT. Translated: CARSQQGKLFF.

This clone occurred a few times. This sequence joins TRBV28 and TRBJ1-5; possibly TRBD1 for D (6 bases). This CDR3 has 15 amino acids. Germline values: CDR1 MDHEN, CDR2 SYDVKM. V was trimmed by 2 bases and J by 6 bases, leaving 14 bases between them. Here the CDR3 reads CASSLTGASGQPQHF. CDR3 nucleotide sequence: TGTGCCAGCAGTTTAACGGGGGCTAGCGGTCAGCCCCAGCATTTT.

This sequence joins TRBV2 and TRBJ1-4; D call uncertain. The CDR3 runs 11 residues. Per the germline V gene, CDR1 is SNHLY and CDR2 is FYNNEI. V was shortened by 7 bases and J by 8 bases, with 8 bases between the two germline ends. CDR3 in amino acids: CASKEGEKLFF. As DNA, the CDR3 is TGTGCCAGCAAAGAGGGAGAAAAACTGTTTTTT.

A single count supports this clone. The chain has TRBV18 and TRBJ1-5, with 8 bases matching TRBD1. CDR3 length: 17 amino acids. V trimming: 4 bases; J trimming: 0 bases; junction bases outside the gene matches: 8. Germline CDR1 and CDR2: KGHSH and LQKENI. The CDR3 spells CASSLRVQGASNQPQHF. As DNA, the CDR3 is TGTGCCAGCTCACTTAGAGTGCAGGGGGCTAGCAATCAGCCCCAGCATTTT.

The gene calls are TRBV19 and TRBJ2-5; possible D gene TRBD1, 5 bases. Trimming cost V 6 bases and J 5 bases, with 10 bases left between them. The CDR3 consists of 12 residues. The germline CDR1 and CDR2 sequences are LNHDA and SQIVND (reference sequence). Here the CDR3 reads CASSQGTETQYF. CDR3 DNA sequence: TGTGCCAGTAGCCAGGGAACGGAGACCCAGTACTTC. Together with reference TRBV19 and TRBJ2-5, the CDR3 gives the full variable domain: DGGITQSPKYLFRKEGQNVTLSCEQNLNHDAMYWYRQDPGQGLRLIYYSQIVNDFQKGDIAEGYSVSREKKESFPLTVTSAQKNPTAFYLCASSQGTETQYFGPGTRLLVL.

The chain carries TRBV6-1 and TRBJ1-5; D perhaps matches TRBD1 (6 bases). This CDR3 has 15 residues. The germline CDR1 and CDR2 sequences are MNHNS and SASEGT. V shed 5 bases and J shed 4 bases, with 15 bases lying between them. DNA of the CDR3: TGTGCCAGCAGTCACAGGGTGGTGAGAAATCAGCCCCAGCATTTT. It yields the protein CASSHRVVRNQPQHF.

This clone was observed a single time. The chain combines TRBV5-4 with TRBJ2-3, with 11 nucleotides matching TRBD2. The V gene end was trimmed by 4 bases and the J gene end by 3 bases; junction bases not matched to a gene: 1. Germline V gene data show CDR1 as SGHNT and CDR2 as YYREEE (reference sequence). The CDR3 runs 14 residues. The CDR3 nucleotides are TGTGCCAGCAGCCTAGCGGGGGGAACAGATACGCAGTATTTT. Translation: CASSLAGGTDTQYF.

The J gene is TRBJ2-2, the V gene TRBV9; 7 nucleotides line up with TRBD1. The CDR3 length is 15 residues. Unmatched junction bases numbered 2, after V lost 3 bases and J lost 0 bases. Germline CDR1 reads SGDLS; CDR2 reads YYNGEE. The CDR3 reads CASSATGANTGELFF. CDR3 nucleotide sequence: TGTGCCAGCAGCGCAACAGGGGCGAACACCGGGGAGCTGTTTTTT.

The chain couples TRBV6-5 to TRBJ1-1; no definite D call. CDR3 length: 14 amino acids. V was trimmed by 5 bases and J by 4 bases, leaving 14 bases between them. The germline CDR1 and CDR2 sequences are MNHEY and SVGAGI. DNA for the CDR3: TGTGCCAGCAGTATCCAAACGGGCGGCACTGAAGCTTTCTTT. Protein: CASSIQTGGTEAFF.

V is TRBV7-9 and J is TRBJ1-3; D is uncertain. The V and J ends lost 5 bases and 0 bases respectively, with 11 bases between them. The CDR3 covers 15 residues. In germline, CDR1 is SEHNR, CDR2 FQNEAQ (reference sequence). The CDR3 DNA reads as TGTGCCAGCAGCCTAGACCAGAGCTCTGGAAACACCATATATTTT. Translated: CASSLDQSSGNTIYF.

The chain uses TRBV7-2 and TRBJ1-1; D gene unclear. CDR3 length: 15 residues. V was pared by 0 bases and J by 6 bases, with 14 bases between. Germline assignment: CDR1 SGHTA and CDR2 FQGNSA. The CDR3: CASSLAGRSSAEAFF. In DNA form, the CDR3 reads TGTGCCAGCAGCTTAGCGGGCCGCTCGAGCGCTGAAGCTTTCTTT. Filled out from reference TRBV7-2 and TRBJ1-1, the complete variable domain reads GAGVSQSPSNKVTEKGKDVELRCDPISGHTALYWYRQSLGQGLEFLIYFQGNSAPDKSGLPSDRFSAERTGGSVSTLTIQRTQQEDSAVYLCASSLAGRSSAEAFFGQGTRLTVV.

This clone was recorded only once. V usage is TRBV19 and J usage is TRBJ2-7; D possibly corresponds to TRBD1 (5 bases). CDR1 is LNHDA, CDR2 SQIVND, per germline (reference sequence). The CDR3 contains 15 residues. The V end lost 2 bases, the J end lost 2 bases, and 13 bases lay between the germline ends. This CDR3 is CASSIIGGQAYEQYF. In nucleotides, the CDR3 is TGTGCCAGTAGTATAATTGGTGGACAAGCCTACGAGCAGTACTTC.

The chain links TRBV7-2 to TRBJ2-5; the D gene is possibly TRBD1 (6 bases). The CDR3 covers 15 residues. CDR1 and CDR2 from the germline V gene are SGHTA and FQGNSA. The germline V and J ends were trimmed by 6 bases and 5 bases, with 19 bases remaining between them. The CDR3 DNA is TGTGCCAGCAGTTCCTCAGGACAGTTGGTTGAGACCCAGTACTTC. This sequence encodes CASSSSGQLVETQYF.

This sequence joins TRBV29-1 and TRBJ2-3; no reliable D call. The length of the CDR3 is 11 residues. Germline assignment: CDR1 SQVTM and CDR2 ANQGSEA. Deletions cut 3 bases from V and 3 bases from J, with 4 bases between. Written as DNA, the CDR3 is TGCAGCGTTGAGCGAACAGATACGCAGTATTTT. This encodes CSVERTDTQYF.

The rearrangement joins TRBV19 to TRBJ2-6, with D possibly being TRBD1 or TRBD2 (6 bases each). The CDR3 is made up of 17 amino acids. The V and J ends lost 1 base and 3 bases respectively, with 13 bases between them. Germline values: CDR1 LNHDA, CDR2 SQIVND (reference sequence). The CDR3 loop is CASSIAPGAGGANVLTF. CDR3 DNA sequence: TGTGCCAGTAGTATAGCTCCGGGGGCAGGTGGGGCCAACGTCCTGACTTTC.

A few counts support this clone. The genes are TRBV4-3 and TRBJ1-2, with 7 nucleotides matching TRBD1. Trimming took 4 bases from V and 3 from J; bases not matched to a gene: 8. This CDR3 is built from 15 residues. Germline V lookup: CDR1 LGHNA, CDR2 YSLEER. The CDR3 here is CASSPTTGIDYGYTF. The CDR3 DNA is TGCGCCAGCAGCCCCACGACAGGGATTGACTATGGCTACACCTTC.

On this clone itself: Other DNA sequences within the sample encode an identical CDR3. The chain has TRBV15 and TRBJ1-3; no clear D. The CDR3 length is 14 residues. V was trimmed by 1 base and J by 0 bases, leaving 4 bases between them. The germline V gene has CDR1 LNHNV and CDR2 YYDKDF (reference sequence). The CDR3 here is CATSRGGSGNTIYF. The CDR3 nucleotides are TGTGCCACCAGCAGAGGGGGCTCTGGAAACACCATATATTTT.

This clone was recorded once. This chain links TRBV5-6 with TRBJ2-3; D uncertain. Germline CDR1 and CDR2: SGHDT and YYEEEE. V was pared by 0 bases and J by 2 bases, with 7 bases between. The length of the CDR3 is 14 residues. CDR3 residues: CASSLAPTTDTQYF. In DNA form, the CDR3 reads TGTGCCAGCAGCTTGGCCCCCACCACAGATACGCAGTATTTT.

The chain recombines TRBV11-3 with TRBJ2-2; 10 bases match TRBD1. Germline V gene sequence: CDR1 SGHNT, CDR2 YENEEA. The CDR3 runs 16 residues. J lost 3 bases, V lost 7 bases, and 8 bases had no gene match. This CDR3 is CASTSDRGLYTGELFF. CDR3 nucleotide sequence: TGTGCCAGCACCTCGGACAGGGGGTTGTACACCGGGGAGCTGTTTTTT.

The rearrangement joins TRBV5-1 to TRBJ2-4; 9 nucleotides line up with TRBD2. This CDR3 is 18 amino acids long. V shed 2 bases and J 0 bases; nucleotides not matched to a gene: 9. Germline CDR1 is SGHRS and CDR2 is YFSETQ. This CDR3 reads CASSFRASGNQAKNIQYF. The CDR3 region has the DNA TGCGCCAGCAGCTTTCGGGCTAGCGGGAATCAAGCCAAAAACATTCAGTACTTC.

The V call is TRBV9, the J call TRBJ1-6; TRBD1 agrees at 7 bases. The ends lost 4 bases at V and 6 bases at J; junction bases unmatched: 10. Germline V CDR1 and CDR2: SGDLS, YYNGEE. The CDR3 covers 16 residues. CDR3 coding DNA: TGTGCCAGCAGCCCCCAAGGGGGCAGAGGTAATTCACCCCTCCACTTT. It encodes CASSPQGGRGNSPLHF.

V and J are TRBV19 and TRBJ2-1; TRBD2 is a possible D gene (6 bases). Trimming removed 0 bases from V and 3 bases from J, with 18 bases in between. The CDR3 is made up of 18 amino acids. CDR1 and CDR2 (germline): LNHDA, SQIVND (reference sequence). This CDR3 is CASSIDPGNGTFYNEQFF. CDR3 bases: TGTGCCAGTAGTATAGATCCTGGGAACGGGACTTTCTACAATGAGCAGTTCTTC.

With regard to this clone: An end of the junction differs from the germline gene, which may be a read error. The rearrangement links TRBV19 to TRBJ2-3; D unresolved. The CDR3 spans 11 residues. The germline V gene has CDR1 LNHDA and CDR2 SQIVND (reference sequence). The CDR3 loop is CASTSTDTQYF. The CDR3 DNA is TGTGCAAGTACTAGCACAGATACGCAGTATTTT.

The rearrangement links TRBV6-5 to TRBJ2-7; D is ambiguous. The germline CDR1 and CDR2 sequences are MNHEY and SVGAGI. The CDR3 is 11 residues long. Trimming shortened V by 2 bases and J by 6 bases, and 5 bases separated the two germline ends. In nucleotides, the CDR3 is TGTGCCAGCAGTTACGGACCCGAGCAGTACTTC. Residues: CASSYGPEQYF.

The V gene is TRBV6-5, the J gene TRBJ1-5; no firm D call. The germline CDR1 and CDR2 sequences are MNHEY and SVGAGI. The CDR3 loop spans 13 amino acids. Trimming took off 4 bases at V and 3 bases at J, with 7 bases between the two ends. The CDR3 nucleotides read TGTGCCAGCAGTTTCTCTGCCAATCAGCCCCAGCATTTT. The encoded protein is CASSFSANQPQHF.

The chain's CDR3 is CASSQDLRLESYEQYF. The CDR3, as DNA: TGTGCCAGCAGCCAAGATTTGAGACTAGAGTCCTACGAGCAGTACTTC. The V gene is TRBV4-2, the J gene TRBJ2-7, with D possibly being TRBD2 (6 bases). The V gene's germline CDR1 is LGHNA and CDR2 YNFKEQ. V lost 0 bases and J 1 base, leaving 13 bases between the germline ends. CDR3 length: 16 residues.